This T cell receptor beta chain was recovered during a study of T cell responses to AZD1222 COVID-19 vaccine (dated by TCRdb to the early 2020s). Context from the whole study: A total of just over 230 trial participants underwent TCR sequencing, of whom about 210 had received two doses of AZD1222 and roughly 26 had received two doses of the MenACWY control vaccine. Trial participants were enrolled by age into subgroups of 18-55, 56-69 and 70-plus years, and roughly 150, 30 and 60 TCR-sequenced participants, respectively, were included in these subgroups.

V is clipped by 4 bases and J by 2 bases, and the sequence between their germline boundaries is 17 bases long. Measured from the cysteine to the phenylalanine, the CDR3 is 16 residues long. This entry keeps only the CDR3 DNA: 48 bases, framed from base 1. For CDR1 and CDR2, the germline V gene lists SGDLS and YYNGEE. The CDR3 regions of human TCRbeta chains were analyzed by immunosequencing. The authors' pipeline ran thus. Repertoire TCRs were matched against a reference library of SARS-CoV-2-specific TCRs generated with the MIRA antigen-specificity platform. Breadth was defined as the fraction of unique TCRs that were SARS-CoV-2-associated, and depth was defined as the fraction of total T cells that were SARS-CoV-2-associated. Using the MIRA data, each spike-specific TCR was mapped to the spike region that the TCR reacts to and placed in a CD4 or CD8 class. Log10-transformed breadth and depth values were compared by one-way ANOVA with Sidak's multiple comparisons tests. Entries here come from immuneACCESS through TCRdb and include only in-frame sequences with V and J called. Some clones fail to appear in such tables; in the studies checked, an unresolved V gene covers under half of the shortfall, and the cause of the remainder is unknown. V and J calls and clone size come straight from that table; D and trimming were deduced from the DNA. In all, the sample holds over 100,000 clones, and 80% to 90% of those were seen once. The top ten hold roughly 4.3% of the sample.

What the work shows at the level of the full study, not this receptor alone: The 56-69-year group was small, and its depth increase did not reach significance, likely because of low power. Because no day 14 peak-response samples were available, the repertoires could be characterized only after the peak T cell response. Epitopes outside the regions mutated in the B.1.351 and B.1.1.7 variants were reportedly recognized by nearly half of the unique spike-specific TCRs. CD4 TCRs associated with the vaccine covered the entire spike protein, and the dominant responses were in regions 160-218 and 743-854. Most participants were white British and females outnumbered males, and the authors suggested that clonal diversity may have been underestimated. Conclusions about previously exposed vaccinees are limited, since just a handful of AZD1222 recipients were seropositive for SARS-CoV-2 at baseline. A significant rise in spike-specific TCR breadth and depth was observed after two AZD1222 doses relative to day 0 and relative to MenACWY recipients.

To note about this clone: It lacks a known antigen. Within one base of it there is no much larger clone, and no base qualities were kept.

Interpreted using the paper, the time point label stands for: about 28 days (+/-7) after the second vaccine dose. AZD1222 recipients given second doses at about 4 weeks or at about 12 weeks were pooled, since spike-specific TCR depth and breadth were not found to differ between the two schedules. Samples from vaccinated people were obtained from the UK trials COV001 and COV002, which included a single-blind randomized controlled phase 2/3 trial of AZD1222 (ChAdOx1 nCoV-19) in healthy adults. For TCRbeta chain sequencing, PBMC samples were collected from trial participants at day 0 and at day 28 after the second dose.

The rearrangement joined TRBV9 to TRBJ2-3; the D gene is possibly TRBD2, with 6 bases matching. This receptor was obtained from an adult who received the AZD1222 COVID-19 vaccine. Sequenced material: peripheral blood, taken 28 days after the second AZD1222 dose. At the DNA level, the sequence is TGTGCCAGCAGCATCGACACACTAGCTTACACAGATACGCAGTATTTT. Its coded protein is CASSIDTLAYTDTQYF. This CDR3, with the reference TRBV9 and TRBJ2-3 proteins standing in past its ends, gives the full variable domain DSGVTQTPKHLITATGQRVTLRCSPRSGDLSVYWYQQSLDQGLQFLIQYYNGEERAKGNILERFSAQQFPDLHSELNLSSLELGDSALYFCASSIDTLAYTDTQYFGPGTRLTVL.